This record looks at one T cell receptor beta chain sequence and its context. The CDR3 is made up of 14 amino acids. CDR1 is GTSNPN and CDR2 is SVGIG in the germline V gene (reference sequence). Trimming cost V 2 bases and J 7 bases; bases outside gene matches: 8. TCRdb's table, derived via immunoSEQ multiplex PCR, lists solely in-frame clones and lacks some. Of under 150,000 clones detected, about 88% appear once; the ten largest clones hold about 10%. The data stem from a study of blood T cell repertoires in COVID-19. J is TRBJ2-7 and V is TRBV30; 10 nucleotides line up with TRBD2. This TCR was sampled from a man aged 45-65 years with active or convalescent COVID-19. Sequencing was carried out using peripheral blood. CDR3 sequence reads: CAWSRLAGVGEQYF. The CDR3 DNA follows: TGTGCCTGGAGTCGTCTAGCGGGAGTAGGAGAGCAGTACTTC.